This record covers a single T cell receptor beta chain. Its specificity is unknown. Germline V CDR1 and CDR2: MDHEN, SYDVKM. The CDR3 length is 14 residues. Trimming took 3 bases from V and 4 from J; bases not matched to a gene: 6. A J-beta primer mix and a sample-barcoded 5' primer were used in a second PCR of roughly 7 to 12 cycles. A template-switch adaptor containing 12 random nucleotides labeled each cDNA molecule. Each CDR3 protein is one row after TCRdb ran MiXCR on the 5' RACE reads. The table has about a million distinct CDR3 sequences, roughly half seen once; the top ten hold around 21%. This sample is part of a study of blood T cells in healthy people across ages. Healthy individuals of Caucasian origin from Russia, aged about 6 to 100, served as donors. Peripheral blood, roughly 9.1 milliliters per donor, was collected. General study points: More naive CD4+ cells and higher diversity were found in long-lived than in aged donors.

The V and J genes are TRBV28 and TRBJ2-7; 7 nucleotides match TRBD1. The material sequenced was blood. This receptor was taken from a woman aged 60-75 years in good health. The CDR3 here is CASSFLRGRYEQYF. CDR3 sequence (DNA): TGTGCCAGCAGTTTCCTAAGGGGGCGTTACGAGCAGTACTTC.